This T cell receptor beta chain was obtained from a study of identical twins. Study observations and caveats: Shared out-of-frame alpha sequences (those common to twins) showed excess low generation probability.

For this clonotype: Its antigen remains unidentified.

CDR1 is ENHRY, CDR2 SYGVKD, per germline. This CDR3 spans 15 amino acids. With 2 bases clipped from V and 4 bases from J, the junction kept 7 bases outside the gene matches. Unique molecular identifiers were in the cDNA, with template-switch universal primer binding. TCRdb itself ran the 5' RACE reads through MiXCR, one entry per CDR3 protein. The sample includes 650,000 to 750,000 distinct CDR3 sequences, approximately 22% of them seen just once. This same sample was also taken into another study, of T cells expressing NK-cell markers.

The sample comprised PBMCs. The gene calls are TRBV10-3 and TRBJ1-2, with TRBD1 matching 7 bases. The sequence derives from a woman under 30 in good health. The CDR3 region is CAISETTGSIYGYTF. Here the CDR3 DNA reads TGTGCCATCAGTGAGACGACAGGGAGTATCTATGGCTACACCTTC.